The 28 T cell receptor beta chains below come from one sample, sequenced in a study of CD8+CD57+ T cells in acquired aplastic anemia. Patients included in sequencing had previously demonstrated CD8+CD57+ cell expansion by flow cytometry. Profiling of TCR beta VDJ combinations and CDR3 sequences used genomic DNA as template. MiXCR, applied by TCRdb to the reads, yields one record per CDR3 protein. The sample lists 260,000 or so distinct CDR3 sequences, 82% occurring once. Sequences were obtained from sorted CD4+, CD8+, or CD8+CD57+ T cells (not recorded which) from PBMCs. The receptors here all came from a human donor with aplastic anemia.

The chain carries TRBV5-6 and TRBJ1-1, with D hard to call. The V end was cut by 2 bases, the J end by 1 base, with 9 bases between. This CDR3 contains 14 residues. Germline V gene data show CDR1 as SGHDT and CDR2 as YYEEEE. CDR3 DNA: TGTGCCAGCAGCTTTAGGCAGGCGAACACTGAAGCTTTCTTT. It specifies CASSFRQANTEAFF.

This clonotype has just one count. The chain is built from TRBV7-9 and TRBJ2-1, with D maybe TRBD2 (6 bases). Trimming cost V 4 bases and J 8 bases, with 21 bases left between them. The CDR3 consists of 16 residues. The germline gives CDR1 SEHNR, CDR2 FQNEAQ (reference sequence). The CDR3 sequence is CASSSRIREAYDEQFF. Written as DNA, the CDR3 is TGTGCCAGCAGCTCTCGGATAAGGGAGGCGTACGATGAGCAGTTCTTC.

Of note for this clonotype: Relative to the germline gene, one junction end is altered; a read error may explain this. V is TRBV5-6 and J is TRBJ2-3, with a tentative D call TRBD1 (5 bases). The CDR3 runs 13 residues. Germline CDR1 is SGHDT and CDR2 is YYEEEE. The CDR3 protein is CASGLGLADTQYF. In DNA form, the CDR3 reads TGTGCCAGCGGCTTGGGGCTAGCAGATACGCAGTATTTT.

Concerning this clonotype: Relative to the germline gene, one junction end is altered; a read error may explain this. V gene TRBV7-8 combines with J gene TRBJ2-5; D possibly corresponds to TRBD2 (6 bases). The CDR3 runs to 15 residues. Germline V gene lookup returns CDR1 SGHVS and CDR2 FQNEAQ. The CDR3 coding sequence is TGTGCCAGCAGCTTAGCGGGAGGTTCCGGAACGCAGTATTTCTTC. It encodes CASSLAGGSGTQYFF.

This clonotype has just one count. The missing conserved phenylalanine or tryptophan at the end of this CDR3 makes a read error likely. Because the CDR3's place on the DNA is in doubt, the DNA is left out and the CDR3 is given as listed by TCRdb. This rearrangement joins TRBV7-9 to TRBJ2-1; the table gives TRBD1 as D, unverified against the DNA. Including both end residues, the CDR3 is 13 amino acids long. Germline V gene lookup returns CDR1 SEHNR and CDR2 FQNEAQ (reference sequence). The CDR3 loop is CASSDGGIYEEYV.

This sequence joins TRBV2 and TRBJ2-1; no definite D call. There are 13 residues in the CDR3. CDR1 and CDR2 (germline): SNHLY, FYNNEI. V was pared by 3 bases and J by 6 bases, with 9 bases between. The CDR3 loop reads CASSDSNFNEQFF. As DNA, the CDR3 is TGTGCCAGCAGTGATTCGAACTTCAATGAGCAGTTCTTC.

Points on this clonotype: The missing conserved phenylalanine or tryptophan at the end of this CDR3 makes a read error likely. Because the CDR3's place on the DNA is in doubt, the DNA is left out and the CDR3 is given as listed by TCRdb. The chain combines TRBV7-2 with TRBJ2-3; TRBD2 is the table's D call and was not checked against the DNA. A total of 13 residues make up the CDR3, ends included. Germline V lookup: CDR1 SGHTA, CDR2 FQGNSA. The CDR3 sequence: CGSKTGGGATPTM.

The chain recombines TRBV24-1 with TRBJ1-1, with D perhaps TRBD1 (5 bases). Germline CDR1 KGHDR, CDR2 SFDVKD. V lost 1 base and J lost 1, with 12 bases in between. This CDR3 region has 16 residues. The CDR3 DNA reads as TGTGCCACCAGTGATTTAGCGGGACGCAGGAACACTGAAGCTTTCTTT. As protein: CATSDLAGRRNTEAFF.

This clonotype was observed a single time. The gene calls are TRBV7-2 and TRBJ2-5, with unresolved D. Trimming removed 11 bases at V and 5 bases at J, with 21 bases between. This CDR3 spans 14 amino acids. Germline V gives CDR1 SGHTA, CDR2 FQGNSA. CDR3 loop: CACDVAATGETQYF. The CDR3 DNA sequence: TGTGCCTGCGACGTCGCGGCGACGGGTGAGACCCAGTACTTC. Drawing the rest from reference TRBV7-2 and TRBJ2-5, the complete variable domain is GAGVSQSPSNKVTEKGKDVELRCDPISGHTALYWYRQSLGQGLEFLIYFQGNSAPDKSGLPSDRFSAERTGGSVSTLTIQRTQQEDSAVYLCACDVAATGETQYFGPGTRLLVL.

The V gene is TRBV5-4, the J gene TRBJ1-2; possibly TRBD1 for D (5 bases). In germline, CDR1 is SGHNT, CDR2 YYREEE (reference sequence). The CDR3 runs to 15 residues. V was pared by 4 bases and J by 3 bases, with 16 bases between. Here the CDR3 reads CASSRGAGADYGYTF. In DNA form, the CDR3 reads TGTGCCAGCAGCAGGGGTGCAGGCGCCGACTATGGCTACACCTTC.

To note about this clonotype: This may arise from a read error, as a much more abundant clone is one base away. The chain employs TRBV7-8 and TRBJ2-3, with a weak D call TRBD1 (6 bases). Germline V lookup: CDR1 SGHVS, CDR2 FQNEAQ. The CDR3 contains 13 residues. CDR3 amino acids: CASARQANAVEHF. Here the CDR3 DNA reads TGTGCCAGCGCAAGACAGGCCAACGCCGTTGAACACTTT.

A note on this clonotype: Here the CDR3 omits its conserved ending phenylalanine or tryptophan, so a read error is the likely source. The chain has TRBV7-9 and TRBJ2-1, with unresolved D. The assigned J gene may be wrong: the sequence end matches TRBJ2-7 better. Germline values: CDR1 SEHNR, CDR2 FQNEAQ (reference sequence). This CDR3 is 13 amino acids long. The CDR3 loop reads CASSDGRSDEQYE. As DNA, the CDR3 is TGTGCCAGCAGCGATGGAAGAAGCGATGAGCAGTACGAG.

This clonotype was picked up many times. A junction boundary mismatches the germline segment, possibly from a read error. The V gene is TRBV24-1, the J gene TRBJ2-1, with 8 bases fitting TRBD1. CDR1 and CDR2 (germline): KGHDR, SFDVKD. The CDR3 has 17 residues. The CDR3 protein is CATSEYGQGTSHNEQFF. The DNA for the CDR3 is TGTGCCACCAGTGAATATGGACAGGGTACCTCCCACAATGAGCAGTTCTTC.

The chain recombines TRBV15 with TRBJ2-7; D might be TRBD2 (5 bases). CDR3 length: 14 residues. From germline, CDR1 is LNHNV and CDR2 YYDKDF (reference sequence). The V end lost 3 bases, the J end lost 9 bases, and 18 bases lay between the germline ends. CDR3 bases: TGTGCCACCAGCAGCTCGGGGAAGCAAGACACGCAGTACTTC. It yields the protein CATSSSGKQDTQYF.

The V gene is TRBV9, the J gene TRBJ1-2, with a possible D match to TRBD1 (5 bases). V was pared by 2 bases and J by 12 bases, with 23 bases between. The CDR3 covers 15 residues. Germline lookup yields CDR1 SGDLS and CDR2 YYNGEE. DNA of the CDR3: TGTGCCAGCAGCGTCGCCGGGACGGGCTTTTATGAGCACACCTTC. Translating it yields CASSVAGTGFYEHTF.

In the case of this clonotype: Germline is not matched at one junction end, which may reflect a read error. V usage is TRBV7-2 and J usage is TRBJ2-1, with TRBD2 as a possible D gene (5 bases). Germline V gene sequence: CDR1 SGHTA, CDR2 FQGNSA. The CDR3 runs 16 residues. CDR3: CASSFQRGPDSDDQFF. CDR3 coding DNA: TGTGCCAGCAGCTTTCAAAGAGGCCCCGATAGCGATGATCAGTTCTTC.

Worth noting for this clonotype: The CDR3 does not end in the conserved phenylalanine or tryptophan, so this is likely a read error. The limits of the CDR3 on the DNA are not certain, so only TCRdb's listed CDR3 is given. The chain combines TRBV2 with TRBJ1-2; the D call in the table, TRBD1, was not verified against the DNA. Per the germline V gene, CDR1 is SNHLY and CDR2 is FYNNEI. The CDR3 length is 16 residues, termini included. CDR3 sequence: CASGDGGTDTQYFDTC.

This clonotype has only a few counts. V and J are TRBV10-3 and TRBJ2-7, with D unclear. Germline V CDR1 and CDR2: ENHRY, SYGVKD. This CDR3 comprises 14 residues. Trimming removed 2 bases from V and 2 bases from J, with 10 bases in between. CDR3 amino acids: CAISEPGNTYEQYF. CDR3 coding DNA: TGTGCCATCAGTGAGCCAGGAAACACCTACGAGCAGTACTTC.

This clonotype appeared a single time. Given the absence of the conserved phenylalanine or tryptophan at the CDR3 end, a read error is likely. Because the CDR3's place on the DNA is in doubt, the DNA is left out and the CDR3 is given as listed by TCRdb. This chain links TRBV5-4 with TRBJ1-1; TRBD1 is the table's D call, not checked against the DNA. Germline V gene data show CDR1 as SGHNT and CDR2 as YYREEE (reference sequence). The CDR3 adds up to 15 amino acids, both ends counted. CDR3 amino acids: CASSFTIARSSSSGQ.

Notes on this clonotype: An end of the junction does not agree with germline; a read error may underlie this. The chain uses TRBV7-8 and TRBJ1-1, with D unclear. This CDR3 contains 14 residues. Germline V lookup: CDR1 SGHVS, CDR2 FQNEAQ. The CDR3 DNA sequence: TGTGCCAGCAGCTTACCGGGTTCGTACGCTGCGGCTTTTTTT. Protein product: CASSLPGSYAAAFF.

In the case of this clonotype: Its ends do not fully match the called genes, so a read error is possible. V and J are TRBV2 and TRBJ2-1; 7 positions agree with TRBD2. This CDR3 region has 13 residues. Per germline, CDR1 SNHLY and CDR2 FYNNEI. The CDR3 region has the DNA TGTGCCAGCAGACACGGACGAGCGGGAACGCTGTACTTC. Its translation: CASRHGRAGTLYF. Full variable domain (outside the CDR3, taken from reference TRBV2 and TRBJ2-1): EPEVTQTPSHQVTQMGQEVILRCVPISNHLYFYWYRQILGQKVEFLVSFYNNEISEKSEIFDDQFSVERPDGSNFTLKIRSTKLEDSAMYFCASRHGRAGTLYFGPGTRLTVL.

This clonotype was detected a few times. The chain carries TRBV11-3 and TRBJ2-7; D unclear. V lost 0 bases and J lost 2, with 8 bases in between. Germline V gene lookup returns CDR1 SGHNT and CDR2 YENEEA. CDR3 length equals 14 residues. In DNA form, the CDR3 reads TGTGCCAGCAGCTTAGAGCTCCCAGCCTACGAGCAGTACTTC. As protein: CASSLELPAYEQYF.

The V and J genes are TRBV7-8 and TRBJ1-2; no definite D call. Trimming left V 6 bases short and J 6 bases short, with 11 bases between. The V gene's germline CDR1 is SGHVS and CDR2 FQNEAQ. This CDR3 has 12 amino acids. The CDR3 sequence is CASSVTGNGYTF. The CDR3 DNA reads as TGTGCCAGCAGTGTCACCGGCAATGGCTACACCTTC.

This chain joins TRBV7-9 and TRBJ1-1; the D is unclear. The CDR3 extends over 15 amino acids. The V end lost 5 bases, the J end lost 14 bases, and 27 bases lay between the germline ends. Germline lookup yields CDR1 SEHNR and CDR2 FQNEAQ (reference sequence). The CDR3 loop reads CASSQDRGDGPDEFF. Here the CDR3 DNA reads TGTGCCAGCAGCCAGGATCGCGGAGACGGTCCTGATGAGTTCTTT.

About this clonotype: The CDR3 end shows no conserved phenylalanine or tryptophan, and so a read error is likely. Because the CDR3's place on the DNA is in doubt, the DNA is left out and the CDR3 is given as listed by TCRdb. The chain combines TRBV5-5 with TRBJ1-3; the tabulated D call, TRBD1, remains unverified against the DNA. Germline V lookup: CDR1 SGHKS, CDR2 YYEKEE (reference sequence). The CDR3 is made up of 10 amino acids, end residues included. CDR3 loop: CASSAPPGVT.

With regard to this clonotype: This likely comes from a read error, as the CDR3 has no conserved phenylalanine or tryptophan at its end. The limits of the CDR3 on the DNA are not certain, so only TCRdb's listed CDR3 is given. The chain's CDR3 is CASSLRPLNGGAM. The chain combines TRBV7-9 with TRBJ2-1; the D call of TRBD1 is as the table states it, not checked on the DNA. The CDR3 totals 13 residues, both ends included. Germline loops: CDR1 SEHNR, CDR2 FQNEAQ (reference sequence).

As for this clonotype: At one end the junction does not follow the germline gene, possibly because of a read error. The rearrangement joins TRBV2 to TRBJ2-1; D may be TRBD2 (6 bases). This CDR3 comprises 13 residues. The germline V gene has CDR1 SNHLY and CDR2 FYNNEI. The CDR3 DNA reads TGTGCCAGCAGTGATGCGGGGAGTCATGAGCAGTTCTTT. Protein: CASSDAGSHEQFF.

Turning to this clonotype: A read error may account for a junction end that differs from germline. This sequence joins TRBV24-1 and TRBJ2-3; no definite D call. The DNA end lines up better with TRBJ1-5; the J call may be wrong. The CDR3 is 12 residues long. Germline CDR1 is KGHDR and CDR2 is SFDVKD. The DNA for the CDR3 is TGTGCCAGCAGTGACCATTCAGGTCCCCAGCATTTT. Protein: CASSDHSGPQHF.